These 9 T cell receptor beta chains were all obtained from the same sample, sequenced in a study of cytotoxic CD8 clonotypes in ibrutinib-treated CLL. Produced via immunoSEQ multiplex PCR; TCRdb's table is partial and in-frame only. The sample lists 76,000 or so clones, approximately 87% occurring once. The sample in question was PBMCs, obtained after 24 months of ibrutinib treatment. Source of these receptors: a human donor with chronic lymphocytic leukemia.

The chain recombines TRBV10-2 with TRBJ2-2; D may be TRBD1 or TRBD2 (5 bases each). The V end lost 6 bases, the J end lost 6 bases, and 11 bases lay between the germline ends. Germline lookup yields CDR1 WSHSY and CDR2 SAAADI. The CDR3 runs to 13 residues. CDR3 bases: TGCGCCAGCAGGGGGCTAGCATCCGGGGAGCTGTTTTTT. Translating gives CASRGLASGELFF.

This chain links TRBV18 with TRBJ1-4, with a weak D call TRBD1 (5 bases). The CDR3 contains 12 residues. From germline, CDR1 is KGHSH and CDR2 LQKENI. V was pared by 6 bases and J by 8 bases, with 10 bases between. The CDR3 DNA is TGTGCCAGCTCCGGGGGTGAGGAAAAACTGTTTTTT. This translates into CASSGGEEKLFF. The full variable domain, with the rest looked up from reference TRBV18 and TRBJ1-4, is NAGVMQNPRHLVRRRGQEARLRCSPMKGHSHVYWYRQLPEEGLKFMVYLQKENIIDESGMPKERFSAEFPKEGPSILRIQQVVRGDSAAYFCASSGGEEKLFFGSGTQLSVL.

CDR3 sequence reads: CASSIAGGIDTQYF. The CDR3 DNA follows: TGTGCCAGCAGTATAGCGGGAGGGATAGATACGCAGTATTTT. The gene calls are TRBV7-3 and TRBJ2-3; the match to TRBD2 covers 11 bases. The CDR3 runs 14 residues. V lost 6 bases, J lost 5 bases, and 4 bases stayed unmatched. CDR1 is SGHTA, CDR2 FQGTGA, per germline.

This chain joins TRBV4-1 and TRBJ2-3; 13 bases line up with TRBD2. The V and J ends lost 0 bases and 4 bases, in that order; junction bases with no gene match: 4. There are 17 residues in the CDR3. Germline CDR1 MGHRA, CDR2 YSYEKL. In DNA form, the CDR3 reads TGCGCCAGCAGCCAAGATCGGACTAGCGGGAGTGCAGATACGCAGTATTTT. Translation gives CASSQDRTSGSADTQYF.

This rearrangement joins TRBV6-1 to TRBJ1-5, with 7 bases matching TRBD1. The CDR3 has 14 amino acids. V lost 6 bases to trimming and J lost 7 bases; unmatched junction nucleotides: 9. CDR1 MNHNS and CDR2 SASEGT come from the germline V gene. The CDR3 nucleotides read TGTGCCAGCAGCCTACAGGGGTGGAACCAGCCCCAGCATTTT. This gives the protein CASSLQGWNQPQHF.

The rearrangement joins TRBV15 to TRBJ2-7; the match to TRBD2 covers 10 bases. V lost 1 base, J lost 6 bases, and 6 bases stayed unmatched. This CDR3 spans 15 amino acids. Germline CDR1 reads LNHNV; CDR2 reads YYDKDF (reference sequence). CDR3 amino acids: CATSRGGTSVAEQYF. CDR3 sequence (DNA): TGTGCCACCAGCAGAGGGGGGACTAGCGTCGCCGAGCAGTACTTC.

The chain couples TRBV5-1 to TRBJ2-3; 7 positions agree with TRBD1. The CDR3 runs 15 residues. The V and J ends lost 4 bases and 0 bases, in that order; junction bases with no gene match: 5. Germline assignment: CDR1 SGHRS and CDR2 YFSETQ. The CDR3 nucleotides are TGCGCCAGCAGCAGCCGACAGGGAAGCACAGATACGCAGTATTTT. Translated, it gives CASSSRQGSTDTQYF.

The chain carries TRBV10-3 and TRBJ2-1; the match to TRBD2 covers 8 bases. The ends lost 2 bases at V and 5 bases at J; junction bases unmatched: 17. Germline assignment: CDR1 ENHRY and CDR2 SYGVKD. The CDR3 spans 19 residues. CDR3 region: CAISETPPHIAGSDNEQFF. The DNA of the CDR3 is TGTGCCATCAGTGAGACCCCCCCCCACATAGCGGGGTCTGACAATGAGCAGTTCTTC.

The chain uses TRBV19 and TRBJ1-1; D is ambiguous. Trimming shortened V by 5 bases and J by 1 base, and 5 bases separated the two germline ends. CDR3 size: 12 residues. Per germline, CDR1 LNHDA and CDR2 SQIVND (reference sequence). For the CDR3, the DNA is TGTGCCAGTAGTTCGGGGAACACTGAAGCTTTCTTT. Its translation: CASSSGNTEAFF.